These T cell receptor beta chains were read from a single sample in a study of T cells after yellow fever vaccination. MiXCR, applied by TCRdb to the 5' RACE reads, yields one record per CDR3 protein. The sample has some 220,000 distinct CDR3 sequences; approximately 3.2% are singletons. The sequencing here drew on CD4+ T cells sorted from PBMCs, taken 10 days after the yellow fever booster vaccination. Receptors originate from a man aged 18 to 29 who received the YFV17D yellow fever vaccine. Each CDR3 is given with its conserved first and last residue. The order of the fields is CDR3 protein, CDR3 DNA, clone size, J gene, V gene, D gene. A D gene is named only where the DNA matches it firmly. Clone size is stated in some rows and not others, as once, few, many or a class when expanded.

CDR3 protein: CASSPGRGRWQKLFF
CDR3 DNA: TGTGCCAGCAGCCCTGGGCGTGGGAGGTGGCAAAAACTGTTTTTT
clone size: many
J gene: TRBJ1-4
V gene: TRBV28
D gene: -

CDR3 protein: CASSVGRGRAATNEKLFF
CDR3 DNA: TGTGCCAGCAGCGTAGGACGGGGACGGGCGGCAACTAATGAAAAACTGTTTTTT
clone size: many
J gene: TRBJ1-4
V gene: TRBV9
D gene: -

CDR3 protein: CASSFPLGGLTNEQFF
CDR3 DNA: TGTGCCAGCAGCTTTCCCCTCGGGGGGCTGACCAATGAGCAGTTCTTC
clone size: -
J gene: TRBJ2-1
V gene: TRBV7-2
D gene: -

CDR3 protein: CASGQGTSSQYF
CDR3 DNA: TGTGCTAGTGGCCAGGGGACTAGCTCGCAGTATTTT
clone size: -
J gene: TRBJ2-3
V gene: TRBV12-5
D gene: TRBD2

CDR3 protein: CASSDPGTFPRETQYF
CDR3 DNA: TGTGCCAGCAGTGATCCCGGGACCTTTCCCCGGGAGACCCAGTACTTC
clone size: -
J gene: TRBJ2-5
V gene: TRBV25-1
D gene: -

CDR3 protein: CASSWDRGGETNEKLFF
CDR3 DNA: TGCGCCAGCAGTTGGGACAGGGGAGGTGAAACTAATGAAAAACTGTTTTTT
clone size: few
J gene: TRBJ1-4
V gene: TRBV5-1
D gene: TRBD1

CDR3 protein: CASSMSSSYNEQFF
CDR3 DNA: TGTGCCAGTAGTATGTCTAGCTCCTACAATGAGCAGTTCTTC
clone size: many
J gene: TRBJ2-1
V gene: TRBV19
D gene: -

CDR3 protein: CASSLAARVTIANTGELFF
CDR3 DNA: TGCGCCAGCAGCTTGGCCGCTAGGGTAACCATCGCGAACACCGGGGAGCTGTTTTTT
clone size: many
J gene: TRBJ2-2
V gene: TRBV5-1
D gene: -

CDR3 protein: CASSLPTGRGGNEQFF
CDR3 DNA: TGTGCCAGCAGTTTACCCACCGGCAGGGGAGGTAATGAGCAGTTCTTC
clone size: many
J gene: TRBJ2-1
V gene: TRBV28
D gene: -

CDR3 protein: CSGGQGNSYEQYF
CDR3 DNA: TGCAGTGGGGGACAGGGTAATTCCTACGAGCAGTACTTC
clone size: many
J gene: TRBJ2-7
V gene: TRBV20-1
D gene: TRBD1